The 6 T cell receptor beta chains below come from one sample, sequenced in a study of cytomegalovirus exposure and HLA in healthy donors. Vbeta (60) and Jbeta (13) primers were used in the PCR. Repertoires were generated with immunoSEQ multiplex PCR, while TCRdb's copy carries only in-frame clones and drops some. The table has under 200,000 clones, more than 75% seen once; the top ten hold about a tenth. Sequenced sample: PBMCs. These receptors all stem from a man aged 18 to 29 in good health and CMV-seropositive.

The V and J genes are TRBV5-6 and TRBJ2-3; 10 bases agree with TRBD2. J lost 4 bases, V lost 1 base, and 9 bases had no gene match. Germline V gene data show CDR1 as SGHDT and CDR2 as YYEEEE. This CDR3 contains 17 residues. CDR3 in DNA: TGTGCCAGCAGCTTGTTACCCAGCGGGAGGGTTTCAGATACGCAGTATTTT. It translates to CASSLLPSGRVSDTQYF.

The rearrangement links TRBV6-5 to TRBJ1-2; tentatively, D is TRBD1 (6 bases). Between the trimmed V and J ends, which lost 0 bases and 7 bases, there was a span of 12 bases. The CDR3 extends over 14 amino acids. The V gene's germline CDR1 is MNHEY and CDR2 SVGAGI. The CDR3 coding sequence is TGTGCCAGCAGTTACTCGGGGGGGCCAGGTGGCTACACCTTC. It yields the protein CASSYSGGPGGYTF.

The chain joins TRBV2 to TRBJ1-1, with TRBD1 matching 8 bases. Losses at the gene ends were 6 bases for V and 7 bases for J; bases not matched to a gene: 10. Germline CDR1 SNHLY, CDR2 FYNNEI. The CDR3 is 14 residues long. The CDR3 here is CASRGTGGIGEAFF. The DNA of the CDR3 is TGTGCCAGCAGAGGTACAGGGGGAATAGGTGAAGCTTTCTTT.

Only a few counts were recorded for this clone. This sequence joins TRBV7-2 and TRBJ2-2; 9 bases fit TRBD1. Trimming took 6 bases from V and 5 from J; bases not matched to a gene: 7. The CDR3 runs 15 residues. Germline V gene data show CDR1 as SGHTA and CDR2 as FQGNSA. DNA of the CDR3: TGTGCCAGCAGGTTGGACAGGGGTAATACCGGGGAGCTGTTTTTT. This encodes CASRLDRGNTGELFF.

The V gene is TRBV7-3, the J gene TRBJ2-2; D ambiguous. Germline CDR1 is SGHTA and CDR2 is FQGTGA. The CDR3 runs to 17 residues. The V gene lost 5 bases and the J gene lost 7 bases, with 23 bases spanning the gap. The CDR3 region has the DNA TGTGCCAGCAGCCAAAACGTTGCTAGTTATCCGAACGGGGAGCTGTTTTTT. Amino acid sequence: CASSQNVASYPNGELFF.

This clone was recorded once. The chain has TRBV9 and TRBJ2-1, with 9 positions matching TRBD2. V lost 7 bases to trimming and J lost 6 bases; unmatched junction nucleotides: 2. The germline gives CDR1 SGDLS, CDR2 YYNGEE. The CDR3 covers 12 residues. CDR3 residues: CASGTSINEQFF. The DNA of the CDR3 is TGTGCCAGCGGGACTAGCATCAATGAGCAGTTCTTC.